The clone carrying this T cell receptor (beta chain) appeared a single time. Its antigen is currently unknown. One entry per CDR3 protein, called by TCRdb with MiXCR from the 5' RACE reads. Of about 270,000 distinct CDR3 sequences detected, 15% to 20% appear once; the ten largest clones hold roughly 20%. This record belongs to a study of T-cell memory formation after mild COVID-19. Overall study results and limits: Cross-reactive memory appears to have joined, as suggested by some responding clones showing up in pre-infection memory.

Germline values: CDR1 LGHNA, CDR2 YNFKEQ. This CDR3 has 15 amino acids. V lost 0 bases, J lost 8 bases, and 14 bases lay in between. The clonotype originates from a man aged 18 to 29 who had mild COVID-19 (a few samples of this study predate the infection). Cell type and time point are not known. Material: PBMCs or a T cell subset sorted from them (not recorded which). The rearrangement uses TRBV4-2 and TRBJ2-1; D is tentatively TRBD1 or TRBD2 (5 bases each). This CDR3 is CASSQDWTRDDEQFF. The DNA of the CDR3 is TGTGCCAGCAGCCAAGATTGGACCCGGGACGATGAGCAGTTCTTC.